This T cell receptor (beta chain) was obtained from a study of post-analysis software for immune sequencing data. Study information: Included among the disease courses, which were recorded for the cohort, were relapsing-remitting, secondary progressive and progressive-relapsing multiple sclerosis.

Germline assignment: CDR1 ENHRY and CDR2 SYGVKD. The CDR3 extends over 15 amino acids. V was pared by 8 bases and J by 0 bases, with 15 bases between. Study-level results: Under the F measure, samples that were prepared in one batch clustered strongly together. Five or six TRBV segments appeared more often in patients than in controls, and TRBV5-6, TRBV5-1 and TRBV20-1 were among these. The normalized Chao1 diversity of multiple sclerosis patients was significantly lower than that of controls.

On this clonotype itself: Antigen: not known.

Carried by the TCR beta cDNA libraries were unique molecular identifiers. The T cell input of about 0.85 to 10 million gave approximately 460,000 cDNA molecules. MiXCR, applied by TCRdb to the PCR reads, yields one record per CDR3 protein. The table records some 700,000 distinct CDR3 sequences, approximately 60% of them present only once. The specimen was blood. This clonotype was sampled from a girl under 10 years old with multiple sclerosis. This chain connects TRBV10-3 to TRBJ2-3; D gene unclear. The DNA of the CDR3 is TGTGCCATCGCGGAGAGGCAGGAGAGCACAGATACGCAGTATTTT. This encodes CAIAERQESTDTQYF.